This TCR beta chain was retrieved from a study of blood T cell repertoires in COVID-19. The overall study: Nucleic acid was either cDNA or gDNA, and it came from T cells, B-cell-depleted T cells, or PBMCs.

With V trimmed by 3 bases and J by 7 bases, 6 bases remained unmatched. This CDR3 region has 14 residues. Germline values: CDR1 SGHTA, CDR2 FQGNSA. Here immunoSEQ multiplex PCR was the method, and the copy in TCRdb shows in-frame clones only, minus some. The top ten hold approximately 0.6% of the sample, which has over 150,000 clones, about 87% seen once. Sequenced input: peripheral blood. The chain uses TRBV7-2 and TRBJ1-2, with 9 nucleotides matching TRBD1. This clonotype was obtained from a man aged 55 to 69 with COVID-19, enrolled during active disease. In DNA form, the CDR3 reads TGTGCCAGCAGCTTGAGTCGGACAGGGGCTGGCTACACCTTC. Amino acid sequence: CASSLSRTGAGYTF.